This T cell receptor (beta chain) was sequenced during a study of cytomegalovirus exposure and HLA in healthy donors. Study-wide findings and caveats: There was a cluster of highly shared sequence variants that was likely a sequencing artifact.

In regard to this clone: Its matching antigen is unknown.

CDR3 length equals 15 residues. Germline CDR1 reads LGHNA; CDR2 reads YNFKEQ. The V end lost 1 base, the J end lost 4 bases, and 12 bases lay between the germline ends. Donors consisted of healthy bone marrow donors. The PCR was carried out with 60 Vbeta primers and 13 Jbeta primers. Clones were sequenced by immunoSEQ multiplex PCR, and TCRdb holds only the in-frame ones, with some missing. Of 90,000 to 120,000 clones detected, roughly 80% appear once; the ten largest clones hold roughly 1.7%. Source material: PBMCs. The rearrangement joins TRBV4-2 to TRBJ2-3, with D tentatively TRBD1 (6 bases). This TCR was recovered from a middle-aged woman in good health and CMV-seronegative. This CDR3 is CASSQGYRASDTQYF. The CDR3 coding sequence is TGTGCCAGCAGCCAAGGCTACAGGGCCTCAGATACGCAGTATTTT.